Below, 15 T cell receptor beta chains from the same sample are listed, as sequenced in a study of blood T cells in healthy people across ages. Primed by a sample-barcoded 5' primer and a J-beta primer mix, a second PCR proceeded for about 7 to 11 cycles. TCRdb itself ran the 5' RACE reads through MiXCR, one entry per CDR3 protein. The repertoire holds around 1.5 million distinct CDR3 sequences, 34% seen once, with approximately 11% in the top ten. Input material: blood. These receptors all stem from a woman aged 25 to 39 in good health.

With regard to this clonotype: One end of the junction fails to match germline, which may point to a read error. The rearrangement links TRBV10-3 to TRBJ2-1, with 10 bases identical to TRBD2. The CDR3 sequence is 15 residues long. Germline V CDR1 and CDR2: ENHRY, SYGVKD. In nucleotides, the CDR3 is TGTACCATCAGTGACTCTAGCGGGAGTGTTAATGAGCAGTTCTTC. Translation gives CTISDSSGSVNEQFF.

For this clonotype: This may arise from a read error, as a much more abundant clone is one base away. This chain uses TRBV2 with TRBJ1-1; possible D gene TRBD1, 5 bases. CDR1 is SNHLY and CDR2 is FYNNEI in the germline V gene. The length of the CDR3 is 14 residues. The CDR3 reads CTSRARRENTEAFF. CDR3 nucleotides: TGTACCAGCAGGGCACGCAGGGAGAACACTGAAGCTTTCTTT.

The chain links TRBV24-1 to TRBJ2-3, with TRBD2 identical over 11 bases. Germline V gene data show CDR1 as KGHDR and CDR2 as SFDVKD. The CDR3 length is 15 residues. Losses at the gene ends were 9 bases for V and 2 bases for J; bases not matched to a gene: 6. The CDR3 reads CATARLAGNTDTQYF. As DNA, the CDR3 is TGTGCCACCGCCCGACTAGCGGGAAACACAGATACGCAGTATTTT.

The chain couples TRBV7-2 to TRBJ1-5, with D perhaps matching TRBD1 (5 bases). Germline loops: CDR1 SGHTA, CDR2 FQGNSA. This CDR3 region has 14 residues. The ends were cut back, 7 bases at V and 5 bases at J, with 15 bases in the middle. The CDR3 region is CASNSGRVDQPQHF. CDR3 in DNA: TGTGCCAGCAACTCGGGCAGGGTCGATCAGCCCCAGCATTTT.

This clonotype occurred once. V gene TRBV20-1 combines with J gene TRBJ1-5; D may be TRBD1 (6 bases). The germline gives CDR1 DFQATT, CDR2 SNEGSKA (reference sequence). CDR3 length: 13 amino acids. V lost 5 bases, J lost 7 bases, and 15 bases lay in between. The CDR3 nucleotides read TGCAGTGCTCTACCTTGGGGGCGGCAGCCCCAGCATTTT. Amino acids: CSALPWGRQPQHF.

This chain joins TRBV18 and TRBJ1-1; possibly TRBD1 for D (6 bases). V was pared by 0 bases and J by 9 bases, with 14 bases between. Germline assignment: CDR1 KGHSH and CDR2 LQKENI. The CDR3 runs to 14 residues. DNA of the CDR3: TGTGCCAGCTCACCACCCCGGGACATTATCCAAGCTTTCTTT. Its protein product is CASSPPRDIIQAFF.

This clonotype was found a few times. The chain is built from TRBV3-1 and TRBJ2-7, with D maybe TRBD2 (6 bases). The ends were cut back, 2 bases at V and 3 bases at J, with 14 bases in the middle. Germline lookup yields CDR1 LGHDT and CDR2 YNNKEL (reference sequence). The CDR3 extends over 15 amino acids. CDR3 region: CASSQFSGGFYEQYF. CDR3 DNA: TGTGCCAGCAGCCAATTCTCCGGAGGGTTCTACGAGCAGTACTTC.

The chain carries TRBV12-3 or TRBV12-4 and TRBJ2-5; tentative D call: TRBD2 (5 bases). Deletions cut 5 bases from V and 5 bases from J, with 12 bases between. CDR3 length equals 13 residues. The CDR3 coding sequence is TGTGCCAGCAGTCGGGATCAATGGGAGACCCAGTACTTC. Its protein product is CASSRDQWETQYF.

The chain employs TRBV7-2 and TRBJ2-1; D remains ambiguous. This CDR3 has 16 residues. CDR1 and CDR2 from the germline V gene are SGHTA and FQGNSA. V was trimmed by 6 bases and J by 4 bases, leaving 19 bases between them. The CDR3 is CASRDAQRSWYNEQFF. The CDR3 DNA follows: TGTGCCAGCAGGGACGCTCAGAGGAGTTGGTACAATGAGCAGTTCTTC.

This clonotype was observed a handful of times. This chain links TRBV29-1 with TRBJ2-5; possibly TRBD2 for D (5 bases). Trimming pared 4 bases from V and 6 bases from J, leaving 18 bases between. Per germline, CDR1 SQVTM and CDR2 ANQGSEA. The CDR3 consists of 14 residues. This chain's CDR3 is CSVAAEVGKKTQYF. The CDR3, as DNA: TGCAGCGTTGCAGCGGAGGTAGGGAAGAAGACCCAGTACTTC.

V gene TRBV25-1 combines with J gene TRBJ1-2; the D is unclear. The CDR3 has 13 residues. The ends were cut back, 3 bases at V and 5 bases at J, with 10 bases in the middle. In germline, CDR1 is MGHDK, CDR2 SYGVNS. The CDR3 nucleotides are TGTGCCAGCAGTGATCAGGTTCTATATGGCTACACCTTC. Amino acids: CASSDQVLYGYTF.

The count of this clonotype is one. The rearrangement joins TRBV28 to TRBJ2-1; 9 bases map to TRBD1. Trimming cost V 5 bases and J 7 bases; bases outside gene matches: 9. Germline assignment: CDR1 MDHEN and CDR2 SYDVKM. CDR3 length: 15 amino acids. The CDR3 loop reads CASSPGTGFRNEQFF. CDR3 bases: TGTGCCAGCAGTCCTGGGACAGGGTTCCGGAATGAGCAGTTCTTC. The full variable domain, its missing parts supplied by reference TRBV28 and TRBJ2-1, is DVKVTQSSRYLVKRTGEKVFLECVQDMDHENMFWYRQDPGLGLRLIYFSYDVKMKEKGDIPEGYSVSREKKERFSLILESASTNQTSMYLCASSPGTGFRNEQFFGPGTRLTVL.

This clonotype was counted a few times. The chain joins TRBV30 to TRBJ2-3; no clear D. The CDR3 spans 14 residues. Germline values: CDR1 GTSNPN, CDR2 SVGIG (reference sequence). Trimming took 0 bases from V and 7 from J, leaving 14 bases between them. CDR3 in amino acids: CAWSVGGSTNTQYF. DNA for the CDR3: TGTGCCTGGAGTGTCGGCGGTAGCACGAATACGCAGTATTTT.

This clonotype was seen a handful of times. The V gene is TRBV9, the J gene TRBJ1-1; D remains ambiguous. V lost 0 bases and J lost 0, with 9 bases in between. Germline V CDR1 and CDR2: SGDLS, YYNGEE. The CDR3 has 15 amino acids. In nucleotides, the CDR3 is TGTGCCAGCAGCGTAGATCTAGCTATGAACACTGAAGCTTTCTTT. Translating it yields CASSVDLAMNTEAFF.

This clonotype turned up a few times. The gene calls are TRBV28 and TRBJ2-7; 12 positions match TRBD1. V trimming: 2 bases; J trimming: 5 bases; junction bases outside the gene matches: 4. Germline V gene data show CDR1 as MDHEN and CDR2 as SYDVKM. The CDR3 covers 15 residues. The CDR3 sequence: CASSLPGTGGHEQYF. CDR3 in DNA: TGTGCCAGCAGTTTACCCGGGACAGGGGGCCACGAGCAGTACTTC.